Presented here are 23 T cell receptor beta chains from one specimen sequenced in a study of type 1 regulatory T cells. Each CDR3 protein gets one entry after TCRdb re-called the reads with MiXCR. The sample includes 80,000 to 100,000 distinct CDR3 sequences, roughly 31% seen only once; the top ten take around 2.3%. The source material was CD4+ T cells, either the whole sample or a sorted fraction (not recorded which). These receptor sequences come from a human donor in good health.

The DNA for the CDR3 is TGCAGTGCTGCCCAGGGGGTTCTCGATCAGCCCCAGCATTTT. Translating gives CSAAQGVLDQPQHF. V usage is TRBV20-1 and J usage is TRBJ1-5; 7 bases match TRBD1. CDR1 and CDR2 from the germline V gene are DFQATT and SNEGSKA (reference sequence). CDR3 length equals 14 residues. J lost 5 bases, V lost 5 bases, and 9 bases had no gene match.

This clonotype showed up just a few times. This chain joins TRBV12-3 or TRBV12-4 and TRBJ2-2, with a tentative D call TRBD2 (5 bases). The CDR3 spans 15 residues. V lost 7 bases to trimming and J lost 2 bases, with 14 bases between them. The CDR3 DNA follows: TGTGCCAGCACAAGAGGAGCGGTAAACACCGGGGAGCTGTTTTTT. Its protein product is CASTRGAVNTGELFF.

This clonotype was counted a few times. The rearrangement uses TRBV20-1 and TRBJ2-3; D gene ambiguous. Germline V gene data show CDR1 as DFQATT and CDR2 as SNEGSKA (reference sequence). CDR3 size: 12 residues. V dropped 8 bases and J dropped 0 bases, with 9 bases sitting between them. The CDR3 region has the DNA TGCAGTTCTGGCGGTAGCACAGATACGCAGTATTTT. Residues: CSSGGSTDTQYF.

This clonotype was counted a few times. This chain joins TRBV7-9 and TRBJ2-5; tentative D call: TRBD2 (10 bases). V was shortened by 5 bases and J by 5 bases, with 30 bases between the two germline ends. Looked up from germline, CDR1 is SEHNR and CDR2 is FQNEAQ (reference sequence). The CDR3 is made up of 19 amino acids. This CDR3 reads CASSATGGKMPGLAETQYF. Here the CDR3 DNA reads TGTGCCAGCAGCGCGACAGGGGGAAAAATGCCGGGACTAGCGGAGACCCAGTACTTC.

This clonotype was seen a few times. The chain couples TRBV20-1 to TRBJ2-7; D is possibly TRBD1 or TRBD2 (5 bases each). Deletions cut 5 bases from V and 7 bases from J, with 18 bases between. The length of the CDR3 is 13 residues. Germline V gene lookup returns CDR1 DFQATT and CDR2 SNEGSKA (reference sequence). The CDR3 nucleotides are TGCAGTGCTGGGGGAAGACTCGGGTATGAGCAGTACTTC. It yields the protein CSAGGRLGYEQYF.

This clonotype has only a few counts. V is TRBV7-9 and J is TRBJ2-5; D is possibly TRBD2 (6 bases). Between the trimmed V and J ends, which lost 0 bases and 7 bases, there was a span of 12 bases. The CDR3 consists of 14 residues. CDR1 and CDR2 from the germline V gene are SEHNR and FQNEAQ (reference sequence). CDR3 bases: TGTGCCAGCAGCTTAGCGGGAGCGCGGGGGACCCAGTACTTC. Protein product: CASSLAGARGTQYF.

The J gene is TRBJ2-7, the V gene TRBV7-8, with D hard to call. V was cut by 0 bases and J by 3 bases, with 6 bases left in between. CDR1 and CDR2 (germline): SGHVS, FQNEAQ. CDR3 length equals 13 residues. The CDR3, as DNA: TGTGCCAGCAGCTTAGCGTCCAACTACGAGCAGTACTTC. Translated: CASSLASNYEQYF.

This sequence joins TRBV15 and TRBJ2-2, with D possibly TRBD1 on 6 matching bases. Germline V gene lookup returns CDR1 LNHNV and CDR2 YYDKDF (reference sequence). The CDR3 sequence is 20 residues long. V was cut by 0 bases and J by 6 bases, with 26 bases left in between. CDR3 DNA sequence: TGTGCCACCAGCAGAGATAGGCCCCCCAGGGGTGGGTCGTCTCCCGGGGAGCTGTTTTTT. Amino acid sequence: CATSRDRPPRGGSSPGELFF.

There are a few counts of this clonotype. V gene TRBV9 combines with J gene TRBJ2-2, with D unclear. Deletions cut 0 bases from V and 6 bases from J, with 27 bases between. Germline CDR1 SGDLS, CDR2 YYNGEE. The CDR3 loop spans 20 amino acids. The CDR3 reads CASSVATVATGWGRSGELFF. As DNA, the CDR3 is TGTGCCAGCAGCGTAGCTACAGTGGCTACGGGCTGGGGTAGGTCCGGGGAGCTGTTTTTT.

This clonotype was observed a handful of times. This chain links TRBV20-1 with TRBJ1-5, with D possibly TRBD1 on 5 matching bases. This CDR3 region has 13 residues. V was cut by 3 bases and J by 5 bases, with 11 bases left in between. Germline V gene sequence: CDR1 DFQATT, CDR2 SNEGSKA (reference sequence). CDR3 in amino acids: CSASSGLDQPQHF. CDR3 sequence (DNA): TGCAGTGCTAGTTCAGGGTTGGATCAGCCCCAGCATTTT.

This clonotype has more than one count but fewer than ten. The genes are TRBV24-1 and TRBJ2-5, with no clear D. The CDR3 sequence is 15 residues long. The germline V gene encodes CDR1 KGHDR and CDR2 SFDVKD. V lost 3 bases, J lost 9 bases, and 19 bases lay in between. The CDR3 region is CATSDPDPQFGAQYF. CDR3 nucleotides: TGTGCCACCAGTGATCCGGACCCACAATTTGGGGCCCAGTACTTC.

This chain joins TRBV5-6 and TRBJ2-5; D is uncertain. Germline V lookup: CDR1 SGHDT, CDR2 YYEEEE. The CDR3 loop spans 16 amino acids. Trimming cost V 1 base and J 0 bases, with 13 bases left between them. The CDR3 DNA is TGTGCCAGCAGCTTGACCGACTCACAGTACCAAGAGACCCAGTACTTC. This sequence encodes CASSLTDSQYQETQYF.

In this sample, this clonotype turned up a few times. The chain uses TRBV10-3 and TRBJ2-1; 7 nucleotides align to TRBD2. The CDR3 is 13 residues long. CDR1 is ENHRY, CDR2 SYGVKD, per germline. V trimming: 7 bases; J trimming: 6 bases; junction bases outside the gene matches: 6. The CDR3 DNA reads as TGTGCCATCAAGGCGGGAGAGGGCAATGAGCAGTTCTTC. It translates to CAIKAGEGNEQFF.

There are a few counts of this clonotype. The chain joins TRBV15 to TRBJ1-3; no definite D call. Germline values: CDR1 LNHNV, CDR2 YYDKDF (reference sequence). CDR3 size: 16 residues. Trimming took off 0 bases at V and 3 bases at J, with 12 bases between the two ends. The CDR3 sequence is CATSRDVPRNGNTIYF. The DNA of the CDR3 is TGTGCCACCAGCAGAGACGTACCGCGGAATGGAAACACCATATATTTT.

The rearrangement links TRBV5-1 to TRBJ2-3, with D perhaps TRBD1 (5 bases). V lost 3 bases, J lost 2 bases, and 16 bases lay in between. Germline CDR1 is SGHRS and CDR2 is YFSETQ. CDR3 size: 16 residues. CDR3 residues: CASSYWGRPNTDTQYF. CDR3 DNA sequence: TGCGCCAGCAGCTACTGGGGCAGGCCCAACACAGATACGCAGTATTTT.

This clonotype was seen only a few times. The V call is TRBV10-3, the J call TRBJ2-7, with 7 bases matching TRBD1. The V segment lost 11 bases and the J segment 2 bases; nucleotides outside the gene matches: 9. Per germline, CDR1 ENHRY and CDR2 SYGVKD. The CDR3 totals 13 residues. CDR3 loop: CAAWTGGAYEQYF. The CDR3, as DNA: TGTGCCGCGTGGACAGGTGGAGCCTACGAGCAGTACTTC.

The chain carries TRBV12-3 or TRBV12-4 and TRBJ2-7; 9 bases map to TRBD2. The CDR3 extends over 15 amino acids. The V and J ends lost 4 bases and 1 base, in that order; junction bases with no gene match: 5. CDR3 nucleotide sequence: TGTGCCAGCAGTTCGACAGCGGGAGGATCCTACGAGCAGTACTTC. Protein: CASSSTAGGSYEQYF.

The sample holds many counts of this clonotype. The chain employs TRBV5-1 and TRBJ2-6; D is undetermined. The V gene's germline CDR1 is SGHRS and CDR2 YFSETQ. The V end was cut by 0 bases, the J end by 3 bases, with 13 bases between. The CDR3 totals 17 residues. CDR3 residues: CASSLAFGGRGANVLTF. The DNA of the CDR3 is TGCGCCAGCAGCTTGGCATTCGGTGGACGTGGGGCCAACGTCCTGACTTTC.

The CDR3 loop is CASSFWTGTNNEQFF. The CDR3 DNA is TGTGCCAGCAGTTTTTGGACAGGGACCAACAATGAGCAGTTCTTC. J is TRBJ2-1 and V is TRBV28; 8 positions match TRBD1. CDR1 is MDHEN and CDR2 is SYDVKM in the germline V gene. The trim removed 3 bases at V and 5 bases at J, leaving 6 bases unmatched. This CDR3 is built from 15 residues.

This clonotype was counted only a few times. The chain combines TRBV6-5 with TRBJ2-7, with TRBD2 matching 7 bases. Germline assignment: CDR1 MNHEY and CDR2 SVGAGI. This CDR3 region has 19 residues. Germline trimming cut 2 bases from V and 6 bases from J; bases unmatched to any gene: 22. This CDR3 is CASSYTGILLAENRSEQYF. The CDR3 region has the DNA TGTGCCAGCAGTTACACCGGAATCCTTCTAGCGGAGAACCGCAGCGAGCAGTACTTC.

The V gene is TRBV20-1, the J gene TRBJ2-5; 9 positions agree with TRBD2. Trimming at V came to 1 base and at J to 1 base, leaving 16 bases not matched to a gene. This CDR3 contains 19 residues. Germline CDR1 reads DFQATT; CDR2 reads SNEGSKA (reference sequence). The CDR3 region is CSARAEWASGIRIQETQYF. The CDR3 bases are TGCAGTGCTAGAGCCGAATGGGCTAGCGGGATTAGGATCCAAGAGACCCAGTACTTC.

CDR3 nucleotide sequence: TGTGCCAGCAATCTAGCGGGAGTATATACCGGGGAGCTGTTTTTT. As protein: CASNLAGVYTGELFF. The chain recombines TRBV5-6 with TRBJ2-2; 10 bases are a match to TRBD2. This CDR3 has 15 amino acids. Germline values: CDR1 SGHDT, CDR2 YYEEEE. V gave up 6 bases and J gave up 5 bases; unmatched junction bases: 7.

The J gene is TRBJ2-3, the V gene TRBV20-1; D gene unclear. The CDR3 has 14 residues. Germline V gene data show CDR1 as DFQATT and CDR2 as SNEGSKA (reference sequence). V shed 3 bases and J shed 0 bases, with 10 bases lying between them. In nucleotides, the CDR3 is TGCAGTGCTAGGTTTGGAGCTAGCACAGATACGCAGTATTTT. It translates to CSARFGASTDTQYF.